The present TCR beta chain was sequenced within a study of a mutant IDH1 vaccine in newly diagnosed glioma. Study background: Week 47 marked visit V13, whereas week 35 marked visit V12. Findings of the study overall: Variations in leading peripheral T cell clonotypes appeared to have no connection with pseudoprogression.

Clones were sequenced by immunoSEQ multiplex PCR, and TCRdb holds only the in-frame ones, with some missing. This table holds tens of thousands of clones, 76% found once. This clone came up many times. Its antigen is still unknown. As to time point: week 35, safety follow-up. Every single dose of the vaccine, 300 ug of mutant IDH1 20-mer peptide, came with topical imiquimod. The CDR3 has 13 amino acids. V lost 5 bases and J lost 4, with 9 bases in between. Germline values: CDR1 LNHDA, CDR2 SQIVND (reference sequence). J is TRBJ1-5 and V is TRBV19; D gene uncertain. The sequence was obtained from a man aged 40-49 years with glioma. Sequencing was performed on PBMCs, taken from a glioma patient whose treatment included an IDH1 peptide vaccine. DNA for the CDR3: TGTGCCAGTAGTGGGTCTTTGAATCAGCCCCAGCATTTT. It is translated as CASSGSLNQPQHF. Full variable domain (remainder filled in from reference TRBV19 and TRBJ1-5): DGGITQSPKYLFRKEGQNVTLSCEQNLNHDAMYWYRQDPGQGLRLIYYSQIVNDFQKGDIAEGYSVSREKKESFPLTVTSAQKNPTAFYLCASSGSLNQPQHFGDGTRLSIL.